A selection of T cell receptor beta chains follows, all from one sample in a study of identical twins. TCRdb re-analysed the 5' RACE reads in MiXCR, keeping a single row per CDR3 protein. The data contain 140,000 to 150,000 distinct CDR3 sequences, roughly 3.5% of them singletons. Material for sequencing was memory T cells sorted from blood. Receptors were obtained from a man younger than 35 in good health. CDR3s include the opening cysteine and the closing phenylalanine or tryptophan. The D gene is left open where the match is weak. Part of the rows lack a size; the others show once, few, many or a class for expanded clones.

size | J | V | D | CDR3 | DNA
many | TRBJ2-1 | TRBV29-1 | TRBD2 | CSAGLAGGRSYNEQFF | TGCAGCGCGGGACTAGCGGGAGGTCGGTCCTACAATGAGCAGTTCTTC
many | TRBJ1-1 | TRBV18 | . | CASSPRADLSNTEAFF | TGTGCCAGCTCACCCCGGGCGGACCTTAGTAACACTGAAGCTTTCTTT
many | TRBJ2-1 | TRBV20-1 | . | CSARRNEQFF | TGCAGTGCTCGTAGGAATGAGCAGTTCTTC
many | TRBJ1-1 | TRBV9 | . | CASSVGLSNTEAFF | TGTGCCAGCAGCGTAGGCCTTTCGAACACTGAAGCTTTCTTT
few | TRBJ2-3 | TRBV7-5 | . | CISVPEARAELTDTQYF | .
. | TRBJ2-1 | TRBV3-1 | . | CASSQSLIAEQFF | TGTGCCAGCAGCCAATCCCTGATCGCTGAGCAGTTCTTC
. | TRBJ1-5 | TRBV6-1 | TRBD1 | CASSDDRDQPQHF | TGTGCCAGCAGTGACGACAGGGATCAGCCCCAGCATTTT
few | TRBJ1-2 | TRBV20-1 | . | CSARRGSAPGYTF | TGCAGTGCTAGACGGGGGTCGGCTCCTGGCTACACCTTC
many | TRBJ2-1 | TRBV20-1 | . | CSATTLAGEQFF | TGCAGTGCAACAACCCTCGCGGGTGAGCAGTTCTTC
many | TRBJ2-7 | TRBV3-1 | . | CASPREPFYEQYF | TGTGCCAGCCCGAGGGAACCGTTCTACGAGCAGTACTTC
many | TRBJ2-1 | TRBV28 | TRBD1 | CASREPTGYHEQFF | TGTGCCAGCAGGGAACCGACAGGGTATCATGAGCAGTTCTTC
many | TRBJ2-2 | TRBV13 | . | CASSLGGGARELFF | TGTGCCAGCAGCTTAGGCGGGGGAGCCAGGGAGCTGTTTTTT
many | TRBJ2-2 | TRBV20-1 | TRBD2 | CSARWEAGGSGTGELFF | TGCAGTGCTAGATGGGAAGCGGGAGGGAGCGGAACCGGGGAGCTGTTTTTT
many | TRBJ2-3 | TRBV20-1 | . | CSARNDDGRTDTQYF | TGCAGTGCTAGGAACGATGATGGACGGACAGATACGCAGTATTTT
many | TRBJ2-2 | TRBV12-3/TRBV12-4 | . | CASSSENGELFF | TGTGCCAGCAGTTCCGAGAACGGGGAGCTGTTTTTT
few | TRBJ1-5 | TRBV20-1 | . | CSARSTSGGSQPQHF | TGCAGTGCTAGATCCACCTCGGGGGGATCTCAGCCCCAGCATTTT
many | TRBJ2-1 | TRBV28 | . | CATVSYNEQFF | TGTGCGACAGTCTCCTACAATGAGCAGTTCTTC
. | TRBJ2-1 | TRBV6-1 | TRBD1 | CASQGKQGRNEQFF | TGTGCCAGCCAAGGGAAACAGGGGAGAAATGAGCAGTTCTTC
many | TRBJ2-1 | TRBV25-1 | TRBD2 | CASSETLAGGRAEQFF | TGTGCCAGCAGTGAGACCCTAGCGGGAGGTCGGGCCGAGCAGTTCTTC
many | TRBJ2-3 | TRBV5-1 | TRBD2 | CASSFSGEGDTQYF | TGCGCCAGCAGCTTTAGCGGGGAAGGAGATACGCAGTATTTT
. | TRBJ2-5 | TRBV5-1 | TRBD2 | CASSLAKGTSGSWETQYF | TGCGCCAGCAGCTTGGCCAAGGGGACTAGCGGGAGCTGGGAGACCCAGTACTTC
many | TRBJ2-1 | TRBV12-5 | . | CASGPVSKQFF | TGTGCTAGTGGTCCCGTTTCCAAACAGTTCTTC
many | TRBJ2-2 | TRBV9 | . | CASSSDALNTGELFF | TGTGCCAGCAGCTCGGACGCCTTGAACACCGGGGAGCTGTTTTTT
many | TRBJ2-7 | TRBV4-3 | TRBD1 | CASSLGQGYSYEQYF | TGCGCCAGCAGCCTAGGACAGGGGTACTCCTACGAGCAGTACTTC
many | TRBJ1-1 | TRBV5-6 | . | CASSFVSEAFF | TGTGCCAGCAGCTTCGTCTCGGAAGCTTTCTTT
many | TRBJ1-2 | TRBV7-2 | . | CASSLVGSGTANGYTF | TGTGCCAGCAGCTTAGTTGGGTCGGGGACGGCAAATGGCTACACCTTC
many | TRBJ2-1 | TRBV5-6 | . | CASSLYLAPYNEQFF | TGTGCCAGCAGCTTGTATCTAGCACCCTACAATGAGCAGTTCTTC
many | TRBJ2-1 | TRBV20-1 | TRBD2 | CSARSPGLANHNEQFF | TGCAGTGCTAGATCTCCGGGACTAGCGAACCACAATGAGCAGTTCTTC
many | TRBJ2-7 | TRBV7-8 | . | CASSLRLAGPANEQYF | TGTGCCAGCAGCTTAAGGTTGGCGGGACCGGCGAACGAGCAGTACTTC
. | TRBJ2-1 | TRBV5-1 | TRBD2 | CASSLKPGLVGNEQFF | TGCGCCAGCAGCCTTAAGCCGGGACTAGTGGGCAATGAGCAGTTCTTC
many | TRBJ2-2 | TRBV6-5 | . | CASSYRANLGSGELFF | TGTGCCAGCAGTTACAGGGCCAACTTGGGGTCCGGGGAGCTGTTTTTT
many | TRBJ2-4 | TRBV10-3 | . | CAISDQREGLTQYF | TGTGCCATCAGTGATCAACGCGAGGGACTTACTCAGTACTTC
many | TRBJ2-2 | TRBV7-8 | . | CASSLLGLNTGELFF | TGTGCCAGCAGCTTATTGGGTCTGAACACCGGGGAGCTGTTTTTT